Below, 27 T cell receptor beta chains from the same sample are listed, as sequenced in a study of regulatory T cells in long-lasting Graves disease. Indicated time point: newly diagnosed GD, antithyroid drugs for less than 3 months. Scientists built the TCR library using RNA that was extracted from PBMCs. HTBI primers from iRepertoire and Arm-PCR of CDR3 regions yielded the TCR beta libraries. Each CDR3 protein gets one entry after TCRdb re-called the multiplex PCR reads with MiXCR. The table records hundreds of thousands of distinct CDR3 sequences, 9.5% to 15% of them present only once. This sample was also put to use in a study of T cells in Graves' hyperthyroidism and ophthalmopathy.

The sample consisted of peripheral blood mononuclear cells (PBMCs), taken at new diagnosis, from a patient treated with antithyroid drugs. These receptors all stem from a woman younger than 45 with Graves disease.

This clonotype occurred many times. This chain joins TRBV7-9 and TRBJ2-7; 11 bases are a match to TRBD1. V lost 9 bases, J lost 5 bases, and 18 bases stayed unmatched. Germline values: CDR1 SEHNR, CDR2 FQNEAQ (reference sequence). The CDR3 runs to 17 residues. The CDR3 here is CASEPTSTGTGGDEQYF. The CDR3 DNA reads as TGTGCCAGTGAACCAACCTCTACCGGGACAGGGGGAGACGAGCAGTACTTC.

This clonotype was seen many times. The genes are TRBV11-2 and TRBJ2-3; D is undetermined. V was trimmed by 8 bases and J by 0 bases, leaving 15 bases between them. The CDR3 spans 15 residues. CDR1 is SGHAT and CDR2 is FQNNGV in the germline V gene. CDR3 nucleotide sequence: TGTGCCAGCGCCACCACCCAGACGAGCACAGATACGCAGTATTTT. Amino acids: CASATTQTSTDTQYF.

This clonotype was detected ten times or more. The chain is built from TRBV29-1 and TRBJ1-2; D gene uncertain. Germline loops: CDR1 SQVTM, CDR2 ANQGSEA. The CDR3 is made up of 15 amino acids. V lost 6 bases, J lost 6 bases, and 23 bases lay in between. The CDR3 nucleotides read TGCAGCGTGGGGATCCAGCTAAGGGAAGAGGATGGCTACACCTTC. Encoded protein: CSVGIQLREEDGYTF.

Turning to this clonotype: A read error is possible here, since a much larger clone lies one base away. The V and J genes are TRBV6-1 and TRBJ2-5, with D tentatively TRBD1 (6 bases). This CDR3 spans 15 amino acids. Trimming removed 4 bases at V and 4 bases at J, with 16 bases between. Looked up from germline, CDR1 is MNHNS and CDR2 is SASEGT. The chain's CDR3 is CASSGFRGGTETQYF. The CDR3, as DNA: TGTGCCAGCAGTGGCTTCCGAGGGGGAACAGAGACCCAGTACTTC.

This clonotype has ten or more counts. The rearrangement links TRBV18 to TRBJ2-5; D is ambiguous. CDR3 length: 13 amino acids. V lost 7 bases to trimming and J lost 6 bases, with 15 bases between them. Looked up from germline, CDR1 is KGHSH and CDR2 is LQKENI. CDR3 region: CASYHPRVQTQYF. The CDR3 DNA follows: TGTGCCAGCTATCACCCCCGTGTTCAGACCCAGTACTTC.

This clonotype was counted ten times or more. The CDR3 DNA reads TGTGCCAGCAGCTTGGCCATCGGCTCCGGGGAGCTGTTTTTT. It yields the protein CASSLAIGSGELFF. This sequence joins TRBV7-2 and TRBJ2-2, with no clear D. V was cut by 3 bases and J by 6 bases, with 11 bases left in between. This CDR3 has 14 residues. Germline CDR1 SGHTA, CDR2 FQGNSA. Together with reference TRBV7-2 and TRBJ2-2, the CDR3 gives the full variable domain: GAGVSQSPSNKVTEKGKDVELRCDPISGHTALYWYRQSLGQGLEFLIYFQGNSAPDKSGLPSDRFSAERTGGSVSTLTIQRTQQEDSAVYLCASSLAIGSGELFFGEGSRLTVL.

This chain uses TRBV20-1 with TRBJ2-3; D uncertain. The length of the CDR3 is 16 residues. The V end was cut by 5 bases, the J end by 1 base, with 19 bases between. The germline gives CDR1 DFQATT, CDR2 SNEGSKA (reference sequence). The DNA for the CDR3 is TGCAGTGCTGAGTTCTATAGTCTACCTGGCACAGATACGCAGTATTTT. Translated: CSAEFYSLPGTDTQYF.

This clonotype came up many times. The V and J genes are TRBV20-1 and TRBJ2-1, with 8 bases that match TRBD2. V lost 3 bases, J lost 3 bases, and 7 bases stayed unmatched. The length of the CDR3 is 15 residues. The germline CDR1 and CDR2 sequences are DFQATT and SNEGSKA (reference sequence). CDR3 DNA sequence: TGCAGTGCTAGGGCCACTAGCGGCTACTACAATGAGCAGTTCTTC. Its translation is CSARATSGYYNEQFF.

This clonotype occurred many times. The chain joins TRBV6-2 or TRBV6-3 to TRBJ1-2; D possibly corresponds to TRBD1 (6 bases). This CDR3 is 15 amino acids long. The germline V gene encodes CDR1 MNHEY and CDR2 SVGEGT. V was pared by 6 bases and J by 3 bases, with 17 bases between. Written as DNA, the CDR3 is TGTGCCAGCAGCAAACAGGGACGGAACCACTATGGCTACACCTTC. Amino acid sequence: CASSKQGRNHYGYTF.

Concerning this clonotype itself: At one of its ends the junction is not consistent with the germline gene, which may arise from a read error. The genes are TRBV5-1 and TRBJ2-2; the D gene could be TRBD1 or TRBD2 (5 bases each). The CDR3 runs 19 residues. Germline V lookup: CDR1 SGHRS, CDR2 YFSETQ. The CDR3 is CASSSIGASSGSNTGELFF. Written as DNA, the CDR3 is TGTGCCAGCAGCTCGATCGGGGCATCTTCGGGTTCGAACACCGGGGAGCTGTTTTTT. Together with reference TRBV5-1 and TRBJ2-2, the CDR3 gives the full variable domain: KAGVTQTPRYLIKTRGQQVTLSCSPISGHRSVSWYQQTPGQGLQFLFEYFSETQRNKGNFPGRFSGRQFSNSRSEMNVSTLELGDSALYLCASSSIGASSGSNTGELFFGEGSRLTVL.

CDR3 nucleotide sequence: TGTGCCAGCAGTTTATTGGTCAGGCGCCAGTTCTTC. It codes for CASSLLVRRQFF. The chain couples TRBV28 to TRBJ2-1, with unresolved D. The CDR3 covers 12 residues. Trimming stripped 1 base from V and 13 bases from J, with 11 bases between. CDR1 and CDR2 (germline): MDHEN, SYDVKM. Full variable domain (outside the CDR3, taken from reference TRBV28 and TRBJ2-1): DVKVTQSSRYLVKRTGEKVFLECVQDMDHENMFWYRQDPGLGLRLIYFSYDVKMKEKGDIPEGYSVSREKKERFSLILESASTNQTSMYLCASSLLVRRQFFGPGTRLTVL.

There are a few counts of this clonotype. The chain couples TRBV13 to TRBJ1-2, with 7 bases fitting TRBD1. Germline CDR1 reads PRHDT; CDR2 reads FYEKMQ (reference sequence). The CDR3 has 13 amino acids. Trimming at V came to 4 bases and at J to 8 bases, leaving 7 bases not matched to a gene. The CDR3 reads CASSSTGVEGYTF. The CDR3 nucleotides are TGTGCCAGCAGCTCAACAGGGGTGGAGGGCTACACCTTC.

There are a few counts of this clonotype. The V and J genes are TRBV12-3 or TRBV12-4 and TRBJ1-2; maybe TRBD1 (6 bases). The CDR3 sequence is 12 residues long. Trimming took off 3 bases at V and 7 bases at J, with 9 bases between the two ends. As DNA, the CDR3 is TGTGCCAGCAGTTTTGGGGGCCTTGGCTACACCTTC. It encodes CASSFGGLGYTF.

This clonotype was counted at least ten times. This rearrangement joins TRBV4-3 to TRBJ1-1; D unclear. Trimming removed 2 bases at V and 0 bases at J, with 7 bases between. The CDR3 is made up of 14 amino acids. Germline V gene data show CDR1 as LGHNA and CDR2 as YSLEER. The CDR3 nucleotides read TGCGCCAGCAGCCAAACAGCCATGAACACTGAAGCTTTCTTT. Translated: CASSQTAMNTEAFF.

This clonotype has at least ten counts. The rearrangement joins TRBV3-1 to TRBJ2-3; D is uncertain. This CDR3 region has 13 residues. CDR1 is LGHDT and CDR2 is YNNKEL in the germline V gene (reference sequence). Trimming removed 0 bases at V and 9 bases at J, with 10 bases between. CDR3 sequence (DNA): TGTGCCAGCAGCCAAGACCGACTGGGGACGCAGTATTTT. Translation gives CASSQDRLGTQYF.

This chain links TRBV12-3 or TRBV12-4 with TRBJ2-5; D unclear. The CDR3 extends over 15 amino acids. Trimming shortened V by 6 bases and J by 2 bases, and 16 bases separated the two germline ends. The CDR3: CASRPTHTGQETQYF. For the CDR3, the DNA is TGTGCCAGCAGGCCCACCCACACTGGACAAGAGACCCAGTACTTC.

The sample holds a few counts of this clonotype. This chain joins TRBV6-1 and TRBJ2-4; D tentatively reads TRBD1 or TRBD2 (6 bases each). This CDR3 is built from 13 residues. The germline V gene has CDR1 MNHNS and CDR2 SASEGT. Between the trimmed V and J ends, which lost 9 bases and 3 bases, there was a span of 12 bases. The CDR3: CARRGRSKNIQYF. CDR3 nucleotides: TGTGCCAGACGGGGGCGGAGCAAAAACATTCAGTACTTC.

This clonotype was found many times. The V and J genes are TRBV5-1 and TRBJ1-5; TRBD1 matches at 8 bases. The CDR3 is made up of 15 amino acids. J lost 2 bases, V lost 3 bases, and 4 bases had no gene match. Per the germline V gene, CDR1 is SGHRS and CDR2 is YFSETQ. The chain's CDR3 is CASSYGTGGNQPQHF. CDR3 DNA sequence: TGCGCCAGCAGCTATGGGACAGGAGGCAATCAGCCCCAGCATTTT.

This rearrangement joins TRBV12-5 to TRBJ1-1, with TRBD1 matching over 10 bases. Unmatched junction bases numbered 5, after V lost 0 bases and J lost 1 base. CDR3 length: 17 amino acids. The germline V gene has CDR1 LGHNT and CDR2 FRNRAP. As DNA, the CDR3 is TGTGCTAGTGGTTTGGTAGGGTGGACAGGGGGGAACACTGAAGCTTTCTTT. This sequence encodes CASGLVGWTGGNTEAFF.

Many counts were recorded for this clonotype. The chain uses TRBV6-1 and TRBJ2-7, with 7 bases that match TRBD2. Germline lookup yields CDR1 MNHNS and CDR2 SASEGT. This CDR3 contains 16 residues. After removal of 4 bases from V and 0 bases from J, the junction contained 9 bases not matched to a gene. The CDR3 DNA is TGTGCCAGCAGTGCCTTTTACGGGGGGAGCTCCTACGAGCAGTACTTC. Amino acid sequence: CASSAFYGGSSYEQYF.

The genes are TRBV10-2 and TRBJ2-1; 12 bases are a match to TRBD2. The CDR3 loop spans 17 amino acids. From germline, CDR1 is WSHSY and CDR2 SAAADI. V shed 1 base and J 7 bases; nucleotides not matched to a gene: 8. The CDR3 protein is CASSEYRTSGRKNEQFF. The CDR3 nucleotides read TGCGCCAGCAGTGAGTATAGAACTAGCGGGAGGAAAAATGAGCAGTTCTTC.

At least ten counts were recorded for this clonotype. CDR3 in DNA: TGTGCCAGCAGCTTTGTTGGGGGTACGTTCACAGATACGCAGTATTTT. This gives the protein CASSFVGGTFTDTQYF. The V gene is TRBV5-6, the J gene TRBJ2-3; D possibly uses TRBD1 or TRBD2 (5 bases each). This CDR3 region has 16 residues. The germline V and J ends were trimmed by 2 bases and 2 bases, with 15 bases remaining between them. Germline lookup yields CDR1 SGHDT and CDR2 YYEEEE.

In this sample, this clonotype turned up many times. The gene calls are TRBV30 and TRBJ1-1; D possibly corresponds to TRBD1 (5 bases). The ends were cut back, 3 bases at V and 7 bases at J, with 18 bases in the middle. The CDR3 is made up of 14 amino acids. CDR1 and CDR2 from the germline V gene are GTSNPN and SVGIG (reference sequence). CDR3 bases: TGTGCCTGGAGACAGAGGCGGGGGGTGGGTGAAGCTTTCTTT. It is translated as CAWRQRRGVGEAFF.

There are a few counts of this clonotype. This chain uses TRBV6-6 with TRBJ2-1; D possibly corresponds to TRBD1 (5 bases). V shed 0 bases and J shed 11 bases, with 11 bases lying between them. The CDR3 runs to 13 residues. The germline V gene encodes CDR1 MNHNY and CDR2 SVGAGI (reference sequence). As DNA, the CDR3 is TGTGCCAGCAGTTACTCGACTGCAGGGAAGCAGTTCTTC. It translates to CASSYSTAGKQFF.

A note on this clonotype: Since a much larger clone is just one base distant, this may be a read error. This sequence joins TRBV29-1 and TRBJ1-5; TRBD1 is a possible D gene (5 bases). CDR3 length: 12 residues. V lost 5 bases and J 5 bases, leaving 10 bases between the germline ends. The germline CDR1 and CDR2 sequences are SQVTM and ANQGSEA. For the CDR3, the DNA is TGCAGCGTTATAGACAGCGATCAGCCCCAGCATTTT. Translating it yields CSVIDSDQPQHF.

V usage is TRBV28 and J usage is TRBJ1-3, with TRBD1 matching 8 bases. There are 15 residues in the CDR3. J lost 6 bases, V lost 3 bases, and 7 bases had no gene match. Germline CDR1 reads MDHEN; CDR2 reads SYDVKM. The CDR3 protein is CASSLGGQGENTIYF. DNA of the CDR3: TGTGCCAGCAGTTTGGGAGGACAGGGTGAAAACACCATATATTTT.

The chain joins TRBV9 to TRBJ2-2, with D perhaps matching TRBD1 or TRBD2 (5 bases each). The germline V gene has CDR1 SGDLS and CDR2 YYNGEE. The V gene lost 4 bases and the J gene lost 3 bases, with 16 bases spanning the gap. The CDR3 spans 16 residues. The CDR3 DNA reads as TGTGCCAGCAGCACGAGGGACGTTGTGCACACCGGGGAGCTGTTTTTT. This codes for CASSTRDVVHTGELFF.